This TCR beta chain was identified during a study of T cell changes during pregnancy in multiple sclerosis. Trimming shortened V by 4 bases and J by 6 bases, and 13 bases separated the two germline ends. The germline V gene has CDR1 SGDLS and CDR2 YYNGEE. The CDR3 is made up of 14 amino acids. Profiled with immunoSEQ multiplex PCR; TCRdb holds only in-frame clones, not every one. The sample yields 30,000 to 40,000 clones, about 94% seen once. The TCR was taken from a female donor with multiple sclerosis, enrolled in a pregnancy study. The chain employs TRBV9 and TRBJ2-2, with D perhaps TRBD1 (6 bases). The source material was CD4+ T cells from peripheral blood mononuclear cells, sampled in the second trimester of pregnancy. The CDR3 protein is CASSFSQGAGELFF. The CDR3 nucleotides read TGTGCCAGCAGCTTCTCACAGGGAGCCGGGGAGCTGTTTTTT.